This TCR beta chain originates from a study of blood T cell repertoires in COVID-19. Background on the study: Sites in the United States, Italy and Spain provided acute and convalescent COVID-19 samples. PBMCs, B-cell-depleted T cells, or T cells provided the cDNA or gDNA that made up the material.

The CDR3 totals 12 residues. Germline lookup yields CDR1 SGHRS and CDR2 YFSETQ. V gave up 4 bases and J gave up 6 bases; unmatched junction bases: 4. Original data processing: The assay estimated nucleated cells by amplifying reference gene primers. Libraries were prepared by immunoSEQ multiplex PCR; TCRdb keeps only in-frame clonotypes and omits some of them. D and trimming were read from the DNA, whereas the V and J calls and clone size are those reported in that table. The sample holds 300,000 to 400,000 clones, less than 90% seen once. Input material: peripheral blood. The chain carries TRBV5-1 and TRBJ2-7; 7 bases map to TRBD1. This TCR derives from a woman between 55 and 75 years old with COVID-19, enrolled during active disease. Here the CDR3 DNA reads TGCGCCAGCAGCGAGGACAGGTTCGAGCAGTACTTC. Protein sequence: CASSEDRFEQYF.